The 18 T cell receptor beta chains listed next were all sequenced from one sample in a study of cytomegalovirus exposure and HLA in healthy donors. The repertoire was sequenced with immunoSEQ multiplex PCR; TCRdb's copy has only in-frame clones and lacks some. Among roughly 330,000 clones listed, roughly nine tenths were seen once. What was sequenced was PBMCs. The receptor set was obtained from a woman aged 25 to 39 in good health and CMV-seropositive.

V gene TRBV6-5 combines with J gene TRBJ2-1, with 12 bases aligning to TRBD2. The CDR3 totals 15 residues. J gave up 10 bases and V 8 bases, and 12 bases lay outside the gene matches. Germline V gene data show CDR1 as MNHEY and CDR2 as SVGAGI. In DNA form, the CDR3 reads TGTGCCAGCTCCCTTGGGCTAGCGGGAGGGCAAGAGCAGTTCTTC. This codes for CASSLGLAGGQEQFF.

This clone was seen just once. CDR3 sequence reads: CASSPNSGAKTKTQYF. The CDR3 DNA is TGTGCCAGCTCACCAAACTCGGGGGCCAAGACGAAGACCCAGTACTTC. V gene TRBV18 combines with J gene TRBJ2-5; D tentatively fits TRBD1 or TRBD2 (6 bases each). CDR3 size: 16 residues. V was trimmed by 2 bases and J by 6 bases, leaving 19 bases between them. Germline assignment: CDR1 KGHSH and CDR2 LQKENI. Using reference TRBV18 and TRBJ2-5 for the parts outside the CDR3, the full variable domain is NAGVMQNPRHLVRRRGQEARLRCSPMKGHSHVYWYRQLPEEGLKFMVYLQKENIIDESGMPKERFSAEFPKEGPSILRIQQVVRGDSAAYFCASSPNSGAKTKTQYFGPGTRLLVL.

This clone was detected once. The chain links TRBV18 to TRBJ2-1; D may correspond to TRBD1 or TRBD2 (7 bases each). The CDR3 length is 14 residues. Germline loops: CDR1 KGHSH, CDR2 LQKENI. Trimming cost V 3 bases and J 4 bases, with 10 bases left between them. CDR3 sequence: CASSPQGGYNEQFF. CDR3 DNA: TGTGCCAGCTCACCTCAGGGGGGGTACAATGAGCAGTTCTTC. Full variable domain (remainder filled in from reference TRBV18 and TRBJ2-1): NAGVMQNPRHLVRRRGQEARLRCSPMKGHSHVYWYRQLPEEGLKFMVYLQKENIIDESGMPKERFSAEFPKEGPSILRIQQVVRGDSAAYFCASSPQGGYNEQFFGPGTRLTVL.

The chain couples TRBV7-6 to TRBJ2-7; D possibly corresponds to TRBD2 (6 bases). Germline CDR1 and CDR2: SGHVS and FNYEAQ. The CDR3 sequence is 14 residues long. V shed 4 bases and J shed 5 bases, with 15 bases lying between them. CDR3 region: CASSSLDGGNEQYF. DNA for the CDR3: TGTGCCAGCAGCTCACTCGATGGGGGGAACGAGCAGTACTTC. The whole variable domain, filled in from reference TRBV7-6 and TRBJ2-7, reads GAGVSQSPRYKVTKRGQDVALRCDPISGHVSLYWYRQALGQGPEFLTYFNYEAQQDKSGLPNDRFSAERPEGSISTLTIQRTEQRDSAMYRCASSSLDGGNEQYFGPGTRLTVT.

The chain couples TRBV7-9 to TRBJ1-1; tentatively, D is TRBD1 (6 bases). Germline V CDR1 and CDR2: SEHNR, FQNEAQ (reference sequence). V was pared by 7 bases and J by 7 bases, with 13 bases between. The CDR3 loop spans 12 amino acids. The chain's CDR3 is CASTVQGIEAFF. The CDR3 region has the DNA TGTGCCAGCACCGTACAGGGAATTGAAGCTTTCTTT. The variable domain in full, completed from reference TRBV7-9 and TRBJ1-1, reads DTGVSQNPRHKITKRGQNVTFRCDPISEHNRLYWYRQTLGQGPEFLTYFQNEAQLEKSRLLSDRFSAERPKGSFSTLEIQRTEQGDSAMYLCASTVQGIEAFFGQGTRLTVV.

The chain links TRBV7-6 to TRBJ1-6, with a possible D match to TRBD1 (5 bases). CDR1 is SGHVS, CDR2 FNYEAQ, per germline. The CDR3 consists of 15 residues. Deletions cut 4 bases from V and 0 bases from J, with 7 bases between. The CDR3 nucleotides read TGTGCCAGCAGCTCCCAGGGCTCCTATAATTCACCCCTCCACTTT. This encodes CASSSQGSYNSPLHF. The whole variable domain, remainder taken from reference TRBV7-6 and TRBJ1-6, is GAGVSQSPRYKVTKRGQDVALRCDPISGHVSLYWYRQALGQGPEFLTYFNYEAQQDKSGLPNDRFSAERPEGSISTLTIQRTEQRDSAMYRCASSSQGSYNSPLHFGNGTRLTVT.

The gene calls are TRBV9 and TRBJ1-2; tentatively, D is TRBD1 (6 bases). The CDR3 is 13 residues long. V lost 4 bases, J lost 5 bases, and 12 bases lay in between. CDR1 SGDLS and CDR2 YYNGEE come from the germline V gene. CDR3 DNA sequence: TGTGCCAGCAGCTTGGGCAGGGGATATGGCTACACCTTC. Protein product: CASSLGRGYGYTF.

CDR3 sequence (DNA): TGTGCCAGTATAGCCCATTCTGTTGGGGAGCTGTTTTTT. Translated, it gives CASIAHSVGELFF. V and J are TRBV19 and TRBJ2-2; no clear D gene. The CDR3 has 13 residues. The V gene lost 7 bases and the J gene lost 8 bases, with 14 bases spanning the gap. CDR1 is LNHDA and CDR2 is SQIVND in the germline V gene (reference sequence).

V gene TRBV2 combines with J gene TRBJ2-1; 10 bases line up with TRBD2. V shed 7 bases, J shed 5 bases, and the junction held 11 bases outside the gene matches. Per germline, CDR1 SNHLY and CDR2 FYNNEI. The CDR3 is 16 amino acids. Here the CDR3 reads CASNHLIAGGNNEQFF. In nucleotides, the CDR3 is TGTGCCAGCAACCACCTGATAGCGGGGGGAAACAATGAGCAGTTCTTC. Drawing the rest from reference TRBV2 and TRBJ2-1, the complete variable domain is EPEVTQTPSHQVTQMGQEVILRCVPISNHLYFYWYRQILGQKVEFLVSFYNNEISEKSEIFDDQFSVERPDGSNFTLKIRSTKLEDSAMYFCASNHLIAGGNNEQFFGPGTRLTVL.

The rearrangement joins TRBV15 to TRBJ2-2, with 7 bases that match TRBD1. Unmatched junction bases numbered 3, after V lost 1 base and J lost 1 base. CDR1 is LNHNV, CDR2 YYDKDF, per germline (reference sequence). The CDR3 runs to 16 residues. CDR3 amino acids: CATSRGQGLNTGELFF. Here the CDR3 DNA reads TGTGCCACCAGCAGAGGACAGGGATTGAACACCGGGGAGCTGTTTTTT.

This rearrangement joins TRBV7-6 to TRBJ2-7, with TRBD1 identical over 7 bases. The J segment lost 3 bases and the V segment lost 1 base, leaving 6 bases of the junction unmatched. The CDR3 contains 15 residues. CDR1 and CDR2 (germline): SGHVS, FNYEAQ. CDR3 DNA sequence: TGTGCCAGCAGCTTAGAAAGGGCAGGGGGCTACGAGCAGTACTTC. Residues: CASSLERAGGYEQYF.

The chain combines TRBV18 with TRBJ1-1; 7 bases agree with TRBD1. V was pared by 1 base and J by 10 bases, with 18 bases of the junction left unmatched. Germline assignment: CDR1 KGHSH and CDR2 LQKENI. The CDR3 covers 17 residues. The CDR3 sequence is CASSPLKDPTGLNGAFF. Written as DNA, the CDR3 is TGTGCCAGCTCACCACTCAAGGACCCGACAGGGTTGAACGGAGCTTTCTTT.

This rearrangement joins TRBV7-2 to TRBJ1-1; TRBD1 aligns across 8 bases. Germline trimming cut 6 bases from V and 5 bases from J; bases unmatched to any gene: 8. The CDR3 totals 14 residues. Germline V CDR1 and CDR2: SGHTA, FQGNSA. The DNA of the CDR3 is TGTGCCAGCAGGGAACAGGGGGGAGGGACTGAAGCTTTCTTT. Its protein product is CASREQGGGTEAFF.

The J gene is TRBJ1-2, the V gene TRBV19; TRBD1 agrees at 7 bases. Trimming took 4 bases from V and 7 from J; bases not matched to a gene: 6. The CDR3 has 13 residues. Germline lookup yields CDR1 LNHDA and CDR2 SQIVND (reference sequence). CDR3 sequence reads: CASSTGGLGGYTF. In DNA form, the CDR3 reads TGTGCCAGTAGTACAGGGGGTCTCGGTGGCTACACCTTC.

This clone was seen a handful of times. This CDR3 reads CASSLGEGVQPQHF. The CDR3 region has the DNA TGTGCCAGCAGTTTAGGGGAGGGAGTCCAGCCCCAGCATTTT. This sequence joins TRBV27 and TRBJ1-5; D gene uncertain. CDR1 is MNHEY, CDR2 SMNVEV, per germline (reference sequence). This CDR3 spans 14 amino acids. V dropped 2 bases and J dropped 7 bases, with 12 bases sitting between them.

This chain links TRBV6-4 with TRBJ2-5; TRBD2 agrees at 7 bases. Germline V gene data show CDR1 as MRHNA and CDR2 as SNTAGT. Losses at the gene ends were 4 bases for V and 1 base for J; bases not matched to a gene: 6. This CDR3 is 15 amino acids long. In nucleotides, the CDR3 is TGTGCCAGCAGTGTCAACGGGGGGTCCCAAGAGACCCAGTACTTC. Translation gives CASSVNGGSQETQYF.

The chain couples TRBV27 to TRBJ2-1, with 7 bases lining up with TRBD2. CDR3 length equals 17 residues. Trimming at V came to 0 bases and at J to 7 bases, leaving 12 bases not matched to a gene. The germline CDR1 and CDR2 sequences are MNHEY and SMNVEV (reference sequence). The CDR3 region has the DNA TGTGCCAGCAGTTTATCGCCGGCAACCTCGGGGGGTAATGAGCAGTTCTTC. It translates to CASSLSPATSGGNEQFF.

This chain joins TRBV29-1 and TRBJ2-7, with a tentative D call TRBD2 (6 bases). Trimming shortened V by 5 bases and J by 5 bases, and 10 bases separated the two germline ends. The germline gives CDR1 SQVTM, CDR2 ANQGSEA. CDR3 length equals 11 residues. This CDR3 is CSVRGGNEQYF. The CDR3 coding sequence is TGCAGCGTTCGGGGCGGGAACGAGCAGTACTTC.